This T cell receptor beta chain was sequenced for a study of naive and memory T cell subsets. Study-level points and caveats: A clonotype means one alpha or beta sequence, not an alpha/beta pair.

An equimolar mix of two oligonucleotides served as the beta constant-region primer for TRBC1 and TRBC2. Ligated cDNA was amplified by four rounds of PCR with nested alpha and beta constant-region primers and SP2. The cDNA 3' end received a ligated single-stranded oligonucleotide carrying the SP2 primer and a 12-nucleotide UMI. TCRdb used MiXCR to reprocess the UMI-ligation and nested PCR reads, holding one entry per CDR3 protein. This sample has about 120,000 distinct CDR3 sequences, with about 36% found just once. Between the trimmed V and J ends, which lost 1 base and 7 bases, there was a span of 4 bases. CDR1 and CDR2 from the germline V gene are SGHAT and FQNNGV. The CDR3 is made up of 11 amino acids. After the first PCR, alpha and beta chain libraries were processed separately. A remark on this clonotype: Its cognate antigen is unknown.

The specimen was central memory CD4+ T cells from blood. The chain employs TRBV11-2 and TRBJ1-1; D is unresolved. The receptor was derived from a human donor in good health. The CDR3 sequence: CASSLVVEAFF. The CDR3 DNA reads as TGTGCCAGCAGCTTAGTAGTTGAAGCTTTCTTT.